This TCR beta chain came from a study of tumor-infiltrating lymphocytes in localized non-small cell lung cancer. Study as a whole: Several tumor histologies, both smoking statuses, and some post-neoadjuvant chemotherapy samples were included. Study-wide results and caveats: Recurrence-free survival showed no association with tumor T-cell fraction. T-cell fraction did not differ between immunotypes IM1 and IM2.

In the case of this clone: Antigen unknown.

Per the germline V gene, CDR1 is SGHVS and CDR2 is FNYEAQ. There are 15 residues in the CDR3. V lost 0 bases and J lost 5; bases outside the gene matches: 5. Using immunoSEQ multiplex PCR, the repertoire was profiled, and TCRdb retains in-frame clones only, with some absent. The sample yields 20,000 to 25,000 clones, roughly three fifths seen once. The sequenced sample consisted of lung tumor tissue. The J gene is TRBJ2-5, the V gene TRBV7-6; TRBD1 matches at 8 bases. The sequence was obtained from a human donor with non-small cell lung cancer. The CDR3 sequence: CASSLAAGGYETQYF. The CDR3 DNA follows: TGTGCCAGCAGCTTAGCAGCAGGGGGCTATGAGACCCAGTACTTC.